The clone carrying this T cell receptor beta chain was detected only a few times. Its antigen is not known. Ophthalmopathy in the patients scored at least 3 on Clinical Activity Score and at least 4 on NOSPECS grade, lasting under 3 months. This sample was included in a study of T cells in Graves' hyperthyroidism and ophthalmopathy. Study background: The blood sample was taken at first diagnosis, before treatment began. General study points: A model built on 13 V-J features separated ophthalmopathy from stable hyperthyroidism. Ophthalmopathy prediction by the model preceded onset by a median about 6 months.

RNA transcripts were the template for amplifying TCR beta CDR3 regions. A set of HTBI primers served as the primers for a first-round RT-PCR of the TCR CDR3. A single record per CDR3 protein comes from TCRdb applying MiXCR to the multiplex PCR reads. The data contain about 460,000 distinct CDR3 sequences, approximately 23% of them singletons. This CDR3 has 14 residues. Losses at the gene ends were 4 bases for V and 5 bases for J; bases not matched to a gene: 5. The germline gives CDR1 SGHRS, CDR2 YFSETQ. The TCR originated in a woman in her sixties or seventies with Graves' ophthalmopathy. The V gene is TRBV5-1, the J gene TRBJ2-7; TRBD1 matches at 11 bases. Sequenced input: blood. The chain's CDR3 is CASSTMGQGDEQYF. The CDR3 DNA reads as TGCGCCAGCAGCACAATGGGACAGGGGGACGAGCAGTACTTC.